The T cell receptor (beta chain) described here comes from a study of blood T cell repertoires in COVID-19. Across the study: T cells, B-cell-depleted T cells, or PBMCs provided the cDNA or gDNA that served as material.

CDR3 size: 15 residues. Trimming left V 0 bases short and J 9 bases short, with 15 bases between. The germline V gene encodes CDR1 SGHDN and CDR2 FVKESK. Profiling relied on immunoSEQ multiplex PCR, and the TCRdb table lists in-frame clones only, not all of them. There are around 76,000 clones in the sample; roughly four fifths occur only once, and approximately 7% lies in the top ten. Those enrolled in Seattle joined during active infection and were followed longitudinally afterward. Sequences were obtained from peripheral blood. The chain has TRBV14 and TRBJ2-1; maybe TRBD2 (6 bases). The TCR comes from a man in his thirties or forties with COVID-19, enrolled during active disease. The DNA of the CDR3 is TGTGCCAGCAGCCAAGATTTTGGGGAGGCGGGTGAGCAGTTCTTC. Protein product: CASSQDFGEAGEQFF.